The next 6 T cell receptor beta chains were all read from a single sample in a study of blood T cell repertoires in COVID-19. Sequencing used immunoSEQ multiplex PCR; TCRdb keeps in-frame clones, though not all of them. The sample contains under 200,000 clones, 75% to 90% of which appear only once. Sample: PBMCs or T cells enriched from blood (not recorded which). These receptors were taken from a woman aged 50 to 60 who had recovered from COVID-19.

This chain joins TRBV5-8 and TRBJ2-1; a weak D match, TRBD1 (6 bases). Trimming took off 2 bases at V and 7 bases at J, with 13 bases between the two ends. Germline V gene data show CDR1 as SGHTS and CDR2 as YDEGEE. The CDR3 covers 14 residues. The CDR3 reads CASSFFQGRNEQFF. The CDR3, as DNA: TGTGCCAGCAGCTTTTTTCAGGGGCGAAATGAGCAGTTCTTC.

The chain recombines TRBV27 with TRBJ2-3; D is perhaps TRBD2 (6 bases). Germline V gene lookup returns CDR1 MNHEY and CDR2 SMNVEV (reference sequence). The CDR3 contains 15 residues. V lost 1 base to trimming and J lost 2 bases, with 10 bases between them. CDR3 amino acids: CASSLLRGVTDTQYF. CDR3 nucleotides: TGTGCCAGCAGTTTATTGCGGGGAGTCACAGATACGCAGTATTTT.

This clone has ten or more counts. The chain employs TRBV6-2 or TRBV6-3 and TRBJ2-7, with 7 bases lining up with TRBD2. The CDR3 has 14 amino acids. Germline CDR1 MNHEY, CDR2 SVGEGT. Unmatched junction bases numbered 11, after V lost 3 bases and J lost 9 bases. CDR3 bases: TGTGCCAGCAGTTATTCCGGGACTACCTCGCCGCAGTACGTC. Its translation: CASSYSGTTSPQYV.

This chain joins TRBV3-1 (or the pseudogene TRBV3-2) and TRBJ2-5, with no clear D. From germline, CDR1 is LGHDT and CDR2 YNNKEL (reference sequence). The CDR3 has 14 residues. V was shortened by 4 bases and J by 6 bases, with 15 bases between the two germline ends. CDR3 nucleotide sequence: TGTGCCAGCAGCCCCCGACTCCAACCGAAGACCCAGTACTTC. This encodes CASSPRLQPKTQYF.

The chain has TRBV5-5 and TRBJ1-4; D is undetermined. V shed 0 bases and J shed 4 bases, with 7 bases lying between them. Germline V gene data show CDR1 as SGHKS and CDR2 as YYEKEE (reference sequence). This CDR3 is built from 14 residues. This CDR3 is CASSLADYNEKLFF. The CDR3 DNA sequence: TGTGCCAGCAGCTTGGCGGACTATAATGAAAAACTGTTTTTT.

The V call is TRBV7-3, the J call TRBJ2-5, with 8 positions matching TRBD2. Germline V lookup: CDR1 SGHTA, CDR2 FQGTGA. CDR3 length: 15 amino acids. V lost 4 bases and J lost 0; bases outside the gene matches: 4. The CDR3 nucleotides read TGTGCCAGCAGCTCGGGCGGGGGGAACCAAGAGACCCAGTACTTC. It yields the protein CASSSGGGNQETQYF. Supplemented by reference TRBV7-3 and TRBJ2-5, the full variable domain reads GAGVSQTPSNKVTEKGKYVELRCDPISGHTALYWYRQSLGQGPEFLIYFQGTGAADDSGLPNDRFFAVRPEGSVSTLKIQRTERGDSAVYLCASSSGGGNQETQYFGPGTRLLVL.